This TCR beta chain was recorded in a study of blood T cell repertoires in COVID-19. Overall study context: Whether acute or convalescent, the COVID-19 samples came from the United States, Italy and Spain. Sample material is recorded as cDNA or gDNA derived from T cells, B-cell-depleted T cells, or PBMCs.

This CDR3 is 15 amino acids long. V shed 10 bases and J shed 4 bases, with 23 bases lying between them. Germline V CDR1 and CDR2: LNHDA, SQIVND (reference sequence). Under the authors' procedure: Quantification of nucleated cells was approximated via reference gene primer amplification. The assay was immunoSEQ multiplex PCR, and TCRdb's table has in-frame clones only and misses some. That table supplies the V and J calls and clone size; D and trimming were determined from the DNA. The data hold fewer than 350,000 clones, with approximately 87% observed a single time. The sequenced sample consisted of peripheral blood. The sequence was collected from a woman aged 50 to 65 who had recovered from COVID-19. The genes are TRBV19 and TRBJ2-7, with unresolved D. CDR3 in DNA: TGTGCCATCCCCCCCCCGGCAGGTATTCCTTACGAGCAGTACTTC. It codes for CAIPPPAGIPYEQYF.